What follows are 22 T cell receptor beta chains derived from one specimen sequenced in a study of blood T cells in healthy people across ages. A second about 7 to 11 cycle PCR used barcoded and J-beta primers. One entry per CDR3 protein, called by TCRdb with MiXCR from the 5' RACE reads. Seen here are roughly 700,000 distinct CDR3 sequences, 25% observed once, and the top ten hold more than 8.5%. The same sample was also used in a study of T cells of mothers and their children.

Material for sequencing was blood. The receptors originated from a boy between 5 and 17 years old in good health.

The chain combines TRBV7-8 with TRBJ2-5; D is uncertain. The CDR3 has 17 residues. Germline V gene data show CDR1 as SGHVS and CDR2 as FQNEAQ. Trimming pared 2 bases from V and 7 bases from J, leaving 23 bases between. Written as DNA, the CDR3 is TGTGCCAGCAGCTTAATCGGAAGCAGCGACAAGGAAGGGACCCAGTACTTC. It translates to CASSLIGSSDKEGTQYF.

The chain recombines TRBV20-1 with TRBJ2-7; TRBD2 matches 9 bases. CDR3 length: 14 residues. CDR1 is DFQATT and CDR2 is SNEGSKA in the germline V gene (reference sequence). The junction had 10 bases not matched to a gene; V was cut back by 6 bases and J by 4 bases. DNA for the CDR3: TGCAGTGCCCAGTCGGCGGGAGGGTGGTACGAGCAGTACTTC. Protein sequence: CSAQSAGGWYEQYF.

In its sample, this clonotype was seen a few times. DNA for the CDR3: TGCAGTGCTAGCTCTGGGCTTGGATACATGAACACTGAAGCTTTCTTT. This gives the protein CSASSGLGYMNTEAFF. The chain carries TRBV20-1 and TRBJ1-1; D is uncertain. CDR1 is DFQATT and CDR2 is SNEGSKA in the germline V gene (reference sequence). CDR3 length equals 16 residues. V lost 3 bases and J lost 0, with 17 bases in between.

The chain employs TRBV7-9 and TRBJ2-3, with 11 nucleotides matching TRBD2. The germline V gene encodes CDR1 SEHNR and CDR2 FQNEAQ (reference sequence). This CDR3 comprises 16 residues. The J segment lost 5 bases and the V segment lost 4 bases, leaving 8 bases of the junction unmatched. CDR3 loop: CASSSIAGGRRDTQYF. The DNA for the CDR3 is TGTGCCAGCAGCTCCATAGCGGGGGGGCGCAGAGATACGCAGTATTTT.

The V gene is TRBV7-9, the J gene TRBJ1-1, with D hard to call. This CDR3 has 15 residues. CDR1 SEHNR and CDR2 FQNEAQ come from the germline V gene (reference sequence). Trimming took 1 base from V and 3 from J, leaving 12 bases between them. This chain's CDR3 is CASSLVGSWDTEAFF. Written as DNA, the CDR3 is TGTGCCAGCAGCTTAGTAGGGTCTTGGGACACTGAAGCTTTCTTT.

This clonotype was counted a few times. The chain has TRBV11-2 and TRBJ2-5; 7 nucleotides match TRBD2. The CDR3 extends over 15 amino acids. V gave up 3 bases and J gave up 2 bases; unmatched junction bases: 6. Germline CDR1 and CDR2: SGHAT and FQNNGV. CDR3 protein: CASSFVWGGQETQYF. In nucleotides, the CDR3 is TGTGCCAGCAGCTTTGTTTGGGGGGGGCAAGAGACCCAGTACTTC.

This clonotype was seen a few times. This chain uses TRBV4-1 with TRBJ1-5; no clear D. Germline V gene data show CDR1 as MGHRA and CDR2 as YSYEKL. The CDR3 runs 18 residues. V dropped 0 bases and J dropped 5 bases, with 20 bases sitting between them. The CDR3 spells CASSQDVEHPALHQPQHF. The CDR3 coding sequence is TGCGCCAGCAGCCAAGATGTGGAGCACCCGGCCCTCCATCAGCCCCAGCATTTT.

This chain links TRBV28 with TRBJ2-5; maybe TRBD2 (5 bases). The J call is doubtful: the DNA matches TRBJ2-7 better. The CDR3 covers 14 residues. Germline V gene sequence: CDR1 MDHEN, CDR2 SYDVKM. This CDR3 is CASSRKRTPYEQYF. The CDR3 coding sequence is TGTGCCAGCAGCCGAAAGAGGACTCCCTACGAGCAGTACTTC.

The J gene is TRBJ2-3, the V gene TRBV5-1; D is uncertain. Trimming stripped 5 bases from V and 2 bases from J, with 12 bases between. The length of the CDR3 is 14 residues. The germline V gene encodes CDR1 SGHRS and CDR2 YFSETQ. The CDR3 here is CASRETTFTDTQYF. The CDR3 region has the DNA TGCGCCAGCAGGGAGACCACTTTCACAGATACGCAGTATTTT. Combining the CDR3 with reference TRBV5-1 and TRBJ2-3 gives the whole variable domain KAGVTQTPRYLIKTRGQQVTLSCSPISGHRSVSWYQQTPGQGLQFLFEYFSETQRNKGNFPGRFSGRQFSNSRSEMNVSTLELGDSALYLCASRETTFTDTQYFGPGTRLTVL.

The chain recombines TRBV12-3 or TRBV12-4 with TRBJ2-5, with D perhaps assigned TRBD1 or TRBD2 (6 bases each). V lost 7 bases, J lost 2 bases, and 17 bases lay in between. The CDR3 contains 15 residues. Here the CDR3 DNA reads TGTGCCAGCACCCTGGGGGCAGGGAGGCAAGAGACCCAGTACTTC. Its protein is CASTLGAGRQETQYF.

The chain combines TRBV19 with TRBJ2-5, with D perhaps TRBD1 (6 bases). Trimming took 1 base from V and 4 from J, leaving 10 bases between them. This CDR3 contains 14 residues. Germline assignment: CDR1 LNHDA and CDR2 SQIVND (reference sequence). DNA for the CDR3: TGTGCCAGTAGTATAGGGCTAGGGGGAGAGACCCAGTACTTC. Amino acid sequence: CASSIGLGGETQYF.

This clonotype occurred a few times. CDR3 in DNA: TGTGCCAGCAGCCATTATTCGCATCGAGAGACCCAGTACTTC. It yields the protein CASSHYSHRETQYF. The rearrangement links TRBV13 to TRBJ2-5; D gene unclear. CDR1 is PRHDT and CDR2 is FYEKMQ in the germline V gene (reference sequence). Trimming removed 5 bases from V and 4 bases from J, with 14 bases in between. The CDR3 runs 14 residues.

This clonotype was picked up a small number of times. The chain joins TRBV9 to TRBJ2-7, with D perhaps TRBD2 (5 bases). CDR3 length: 15 amino acids. Trimming stripped 0 bases from V and 6 bases from J, with 16 bases between. Germline values: CDR1 SGDLS, CDR2 YYNGEE. In DNA form, the CDR3 reads TGTGCCAGCAGCGTAGTCCCGGGAACTAGAACCGAGCAGTACTTC. Translation gives CASSVVPGTRTEQYF.

V gene TRBV6-1 combines with J gene TRBJ2-5, with 12 bases identical to TRBD2. Germline CDR1 is MNHNS and CDR2 is SASEGT. The CDR3 runs 14 residues. Unmatched junction bases numbered 5, after V lost 6 bases and J lost 6 bases. As DNA, the CDR3 is TGTGCCAGCAGACTACTAGCGGGGGGACAGACCCAGTACTTC. Residues: CASRLLAGGQTQYF.

This clonotype came up a few times. The rearrangement links TRBV27 to TRBJ1-1, with D possibly being TRBD1 (6 bases). The CDR3 runs 16 residues. The germline CDR1 and CDR2 sequences are MNHEY and SMNVEV (reference sequence). Trimming took off 4 bases at V and 0 bases at J, with 15 bases between the two ends. The CDR3 protein is CASSWSVDSMNTEAFF. CDR3 DNA sequence: TGTGCCAGCAGTTGGTCTGTGGACAGCATGAACACTGAAGCTTTCTTT.

This clonotype showed up just once. The chain employs TRBV9 and TRBJ2-1; D is uncertain. This CDR3 comprises 16 residues. Looked up from germline, CDR1 is SGDLS and CDR2 is YYNGEE. V lost 1 base, J lost 2 bases, and 13 bases lay in between. The CDR3, as DNA: TGTGCCAGCAGCGTACTGGGGTCCTCCACCTACAATGAGCAGTTCTTC. Protein sequence: CASSVLGSSTYNEQFF.

This clonotype has more than one count but fewer than ten. The rearrangement joins TRBV29-1 to TRBJ2-7, with D unclear. CDR3 length: 13 residues. V was shortened by 4 bases and J by 0 bases, with 10 bases between the two germline ends. From germline, CDR1 is SQVTM and CDR2 ANQGSEA. The CDR3 sequence: CSVVQTSSYEQYF. In nucleotides, the CDR3 is TGCAGCGTTGTTCAGACCAGCTCCTACGAGCAGTACTTC.

V is TRBV12-3 or TRBV12-4 and J is TRBJ1-2; possible D gene TRBD1, 6 bases. V was pared by 5 bases and J by 6 bases, with 13 bases between. This CDR3 is built from 13 residues. In DNA form, the CDR3 reads TGTGCCAGCAGTCAAACAGGGTCGGATGGCTACACCTTC. Encoded protein: CASSQTGSDGYTF.

This chain uses TRBV24-1 with TRBJ1-2; D uncertain. The CDR3 is 15 amino acids. V lost 4 bases and J lost 3, with 14 bases in between. Germline V gene lookup returns CDR1 KGHDR and CDR2 SFDVKD. The CDR3 spells CATSDRTETDYGYTF. The CDR3 bases are TGTGCCACCAGTGACAGGACGGAGACCGACTATGGCTACACCTTC.

This clonotype was seen more than once but under ten times. This chain links TRBV10-3 with TRBJ2-5, with 11 bases identical to TRBD2. With V trimmed by 2 bases and J by 3 bases, 5 bases remained unmatched. Per the germline V gene, CDR1 is ENHRY and CDR2 is SYGVKD. This CDR3 region has 16 residues. DNA of the CDR3: TGTGCCATCAGTGAGGTAGCGGGAGGGCCGAAAGAGACCCAGTACTTC. Translation: CAISEVAGGPKETQYF.

Only a few counts were recorded for this clonotype. Sequence at one end of the junction differs from germline and may be a read error. The chain uses TRBV7-9 and TRBJ2-5; D might be TRBD2 (5 bases). CDR1 and CDR2 (germline): SEHNR, FQNEAQ (reference sequence). This CDR3 has 13 amino acids. The CDR3 nucleotides are TGTGCCAGCAGCTTAGAGGATGGGCCGGGGTCGATCTTC. It codes for CASSLEDGPGSIF.

In its sample, this clonotype was seen a few times. The chain employs TRBV5-1 and TRBJ2-1; TRBD1 agrees at 11 bases. V dropped 0 bases and J dropped 9; count of bases not matched to a gene: 2. The CDR3 covers 14 residues. Germline-derived CDR1 and CDR2 are SGHRS and YFSETQ. In nucleotides, the CDR3 is TGCGCCAGCAGCTTGGATGGGACAGGGGGTGAGCAGTTCTTC. Translation gives CASSLDGTGGEQFF.